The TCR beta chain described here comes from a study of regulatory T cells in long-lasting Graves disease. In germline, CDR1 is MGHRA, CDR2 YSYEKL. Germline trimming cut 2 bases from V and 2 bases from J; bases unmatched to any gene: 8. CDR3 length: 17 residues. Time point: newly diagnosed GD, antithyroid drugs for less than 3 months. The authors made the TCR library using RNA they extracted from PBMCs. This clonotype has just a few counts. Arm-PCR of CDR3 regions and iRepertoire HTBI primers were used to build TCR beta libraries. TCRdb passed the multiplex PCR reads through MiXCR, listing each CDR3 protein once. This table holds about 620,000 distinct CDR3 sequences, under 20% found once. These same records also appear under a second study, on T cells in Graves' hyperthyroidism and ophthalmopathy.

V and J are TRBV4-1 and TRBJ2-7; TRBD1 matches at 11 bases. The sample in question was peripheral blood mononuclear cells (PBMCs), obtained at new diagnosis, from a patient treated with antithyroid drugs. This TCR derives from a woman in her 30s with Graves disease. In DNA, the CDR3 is TGCGCCAGCAGCCAATCGCCCGGGACAGGGGGTACCTACGAGCAGTACTTC. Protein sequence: CASSQSPGTGGTYEQYF.